Below are 17 T cell receptor beta chains sequenced from a single sample in a study of control samples from healthy donors and cancer patients. Here immunoSEQ multiplex PCR was the method, and the copy in TCRdb shows in-frame clones only, minus some. The sample shows some 140,000 clones, 88% of them seen only once. Sequenced sample: blood. The receptors were gathered from a woman under 40 in good health.

J is TRBJ1-4 and V is TRBV7-2; TRBD1 aligns across 8 bases. J was trimmed by 7 bases and V by 5 bases; bases with no gene match: 9. The CDR3 consists of 15 residues. Per the germline V gene, CDR1 is SGHTA and CDR2 is FQGNSA. CDR3 coding DNA: TGTGCCAGCAGCCGTGACAGGGGATTTACTGAAAAACTGTTTTTT. Amino acids: CASSRDRGFTEKLFF.

The chain is built from TRBV13 and TRBJ2-2, with TRBD1 matching over 10 bases. The V gene's germline CDR1 is PRHDT and CDR2 FYEKMQ (reference sequence). The CDR3 spans 18 residues. The V segment lost 0 bases and the J segment 7 bases; nucleotides outside the gene matches: 11. In DNA, the CDR3 is TGTGCCAGCAGCTTAGGATTCTACCGGGACAGGGGACGCGGGGAGCTGTTTTTT. Its protein product is CASSLGFYRDRGRGELFF.

The chain has TRBV7-8 and TRBJ1-5; no definite D call. CDR1 is SGHVS and CDR2 is FQNEAQ in the germline V gene. The CDR3 totals 15 residues. Trimming shortened V by 0 bases and J by 4 bases, and 10 bases separated the two germline ends. The CDR3 protein is CASSLAGTRNQPQHF. The DNA of the CDR3 is TGTGCCAGCAGCTTAGCGGGCACTAGAAATCAGCCCCAGCATTTT.

The rearrangement links TRBV6-1 to TRBJ1-1; D may be TRBD1 (6 bases). V was trimmed by 3 bases and J by 0 bases, leaving 14 bases between them. Germline V gene lookup returns CDR1 MNHNS and CDR2 SASEGT. The CDR3 covers 16 residues. DNA for the CDR3: TGTGCCAGCAGTGAGCAGCCAGGGGAGTTGAACACTGAAGCTTTCTTT. Amino acid sequence: CASSEQPGELNTEAFF.

This chain connects TRBV3-1 (or the pseudogene TRBV3-2) to TRBJ2-7; perhaps TRBD2 as D (5 bases). Germline CDR1 LGHDT, CDR2 YNNKEL (reference sequence). The CDR3 loop spans 16 amino acids. V dropped 3 bases and J dropped 0 bases, with 15 bases sitting between them. This chain's CDR3 is CASSHRPGVSSYEQYF. Here the CDR3 DNA reads TGTGCCAGCAGCCATCGTCCCGGGGTGAGCTCCTACGAGCAGTACTTC.

This rearrangement joins TRBV5-1 to TRBJ1-2; tentative D call: TRBD1 (6 bases). The V gene's germline CDR1 is SGHRS and CDR2 YFSETQ. Trimming stripped 0 bases from V and 2 bases from J, with 11 bases between. This CDR3 comprises 15 residues. CDR3 nucleotides: TGCGCCAGCAGCTTGGATGACAGGCGAAACTATGGCTACACCTTC. Protein product: CASSLDDRRNYGYTF.

A note on this clone: The junction does not match germline at one end; this may be a read error. The rearrangement uses TRBV30 and TRBJ1-5; D is unclear. Germline CDR1 reads GTSNPN; CDR2 reads SVGIG (reference sequence). The CDR3 is 14 amino acids. CDR3 in amino acids: CAWSLAESNRPQHF. DNA for the CDR3: TGTGCCTGGAGTCTGGCGGAAAGCAATCGGCCCCAGCATTTT.

DNA for the CDR3: TGCGCCAGCAGCCCCGGACAGGGAAAATCACCCCTCCACTTT. It is translated as CASSPGQGKSPLHF. This chain links TRBV5-1 with TRBJ1-6; TRBD1 agrees at 8 bases. In germline, CDR1 is SGHRS, CDR2 YFSETQ. V lost 4 bases to trimming and J lost 10 bases; unmatched junction nucleotides: 7. This CDR3 region has 14 residues.

The rearrangement links TRBV7-3 to TRBJ2-6; D remains unclear. This CDR3 is built from 13 residues. Germline loops: CDR1 SGHTA, CDR2 FQGTGA. V lost 2 bases to trimming and J lost 4 bases, with 3 bases between them. CDR3 in amino acids: CASSLQGANVLTF. The CDR3 nucleotides read TGTGCCAGCAGCTTACAGGGGGCCAACGTCCTGACTTTC. Complete variable domain (other parts from reference TRBV7-3 and TRBJ2-6): GAGVSQTPSNKVTEKGKYVELRCDPISGHTALYWYRQSLGQGPEFLIYFQGTGAADDSGLPNDRFFAVRPEGSVSTLKIQRTERGDSAVYLCASSLQGANVLTFGAGSRLTVL.

This clone has a single count. The chain couples TRBV28 to TRBJ1-3, with D perhaps TRBD1 (5 bases). Trimming took 3 bases from V and 0 from J, leaving 15 bases between them. This CDR3 is 17 amino acids long. The V gene's germline CDR1 is MDHEN and CDR2 SYDVKM. Here the CDR3 reads CASSLPPGRGSGNTIYF. The DNA of the CDR3 is TGTGCCAGCAGTTTGCCCCCGGGACGCGGCTCTGGAAACACCATATATTTT.

This clone came up a few times. V and J are TRBV2 and TRBJ2-1; 9 positions match TRBD2. Looked up from germline, CDR1 is SNHLY and CDR2 is FYNNEI. V lost 4 bases and J lost 6; bases outside the gene matches: 4. The CDR3 length is 14 residues. The DNA of the CDR3 is TGTGCCAGCAGTGCCGGGACTAGCAGCAATGAGCAGTTCTTC. As protein: CASSAGTSSNEQFF. The full variable domain, completed using reference TRBV2 and TRBJ2-1, is EPEVTQTPSHQVTQMGQEVILRCVPISNHLYFYWYRQILGQKVEFLVSFYNNEISEKSEIFDDQFSVERPDGSNFTLKIRSTKLEDSAMYFCASSAGTSSNEQFFGPGTRLTVL.

The chain recombines TRBV30 with TRBJ2-7, with a weak D call TRBD1 (6 bases). CDR3 length: 13 residues. CDR1 and CDR2 from the germline V gene are GTSNPN and SVGIG (reference sequence). With 4 bases removed from V and 3 bases from J, the gap between germline ends came to 13 bases. DNA of the CDR3: TGTGCCTGGATTATCAGGGGAAACTACGAGCAGTACTTC. This gives the protein CAWIIRGNYEQYF.

The genes are TRBV30 and TRBJ1-2; no clear D. Trimming cost V 5 bases and J 4 bases, with 11 bases left between them. The CDR3 loop spans 12 amino acids. Germline V gene sequence: CDR1 GTSNPN, CDR2 SVGIG (reference sequence). CDR3 amino acids: CAWERQVYGYTF. Written as DNA, the CDR3 is TGTGCCTGGGAGAGGCAAGTCTATGGCTACACCTTC.

Here the CDR3 reads CASTHKNSTDTQYF. In DNA, the CDR3 is TGCGCCAGCACCCACAAGAATAGCACAGATACGCAGTATTTT. The rearrangement links TRBV4-1 to TRBJ2-3; unclear D gene. The CDR3 sequence is 14 residues long. CDR1 is MGHRA, CDR2 YSYEKL, per germline. Trimming left V 7 bases short and J 0 bases short, with 11 bases between.

The rearrangement joins TRBV28 to TRBJ2-1; no definite D call. V was pared by 6 bases and J by 0 bases, with 15 bases between. The germline V gene has CDR1 MDHEN and CDR2 SYDVKM. This CDR3 region has 16 residues. The CDR3 loop is CASSATTRISYNEQFF. The CDR3, as DNA: TGTGCCAGCAGCGCAACTACCCGGATCTCCTACAATGAGCAGTTCTTC.

J is TRBJ1-1 and V is TRBV6-5; 7 nucleotides agree with TRBD1. The germline V gene has CDR1 MNHEY and CDR2 SVGAGI. V trimming: 0 bases; J trimming: 4 bases; junction bases outside the gene matches: 2. This CDR3 has 14 amino acids. The CDR3 nucleotides are TGTGCCAGCAGTTACTCGAACAGGGGCACTGAAGCTTTCTTT. The encoded protein is CASSYSNRGTEAFF.

The gene calls are TRBV5-6 and TRBJ1-2; a possible D gene is TRBD1 (5 bases). V was pared by 0 bases and J by 4 bases, with 16 bases between. Germline loops: CDR1 SGHDT, CDR2 YYEEEE. This CDR3 spans 16 amino acids. The CDR3: CASSLGPGSGTYGYTF. As DNA, the CDR3 is TGTGCCAGCAGCTTGGGCCCGGGCAGTGGGACCTATGGCTACACCTTC.